The 9 T cell receptor beta chains given below trace back to one sample, sequenced in a study of radiation and T cells in renal cell carcinoma. Generated by immunoSEQ multiplex PCR, the TCRdb table keeps only in-frame clones and is missing some. The sample contains around 170,000 clones, 88% of which appear only once. The time point is: blood 4 weeks post-SBRT, at nephrectomy. Treatment noted: 15 Gy SBRT to primary tumor, nephrectomy 4 weeks later. Specimen: blood, collected from a patient whose treatment included radiotherapy and nephrectomy. The receptors were gathered from a woman aged 45-59 years with renal cell carcinoma.

The V call is TRBV2, the J call TRBJ2-5; a possible D gene is TRBD1 (6 bases). Trimming removed 6 bases at V and 5 bases at J, with 16 bases between. This CDR3 has 14 residues. Germline V gene data show CDR1 as SNHLY and CDR2 as FYNNEI. DNA of the CDR3: TGTGCCAGCAGCCGGGACACTAGGGCGGAGACCCAGTACTTC. The encoded protein is CASSRDTRAETQYF. The full variable domain, in which reference TRBV2 and TRBJ2-5 provide the parts outside the CDR3, is EPEVTQTPSHQVTQMGQEVILRCVPISNHLYFYWYRQILGQKVEFLVSFYNNEISEKSEIFDDQFSVERPDGSNFTLKIRSTKLEDSAMYFCASSRDTRAETQYFGPGTRLLVL.

The rearrangement uses TRBV5-1 and TRBJ2-7, with a weak D call TRBD2 (6 bases). This CDR3 has 17 amino acids. The germline CDR1 and CDR2 sequences are SGHRS and YFSETQ. The V end was cut by 4 bases, the J end by 2 bases, with 22 bases between. The CDR3 bases are TGCGCCAGCAGCGGGCTCAATATGGGCGGGACGGCCTACGAGCAGTACTTC. It specifies CASSGLNMGGTAYEQYF.

DNA for the CDR3: TGTGCCAGCAGCCAAGTAACCTACAATGAGCAGTTCTTC. Encoded protein: CASSQVTYNEQFF. The chain is built from TRBV14 and TRBJ2-1; the D is unclear. Per the germline V gene, CDR1 is SGHDN and CDR2 is FVKESK. With 1 base removed from V and 2 bases from J, the gap between germline ends came to 3 bases. The CDR3 has 13 residues. The variable domain in full, with the rest retrieved from reference TRBV14 and TRBJ2-1, is EAGVTQFPSHSVIEKGQTVTLRCDPISGHDNLYWYRRVMGKEIKFLLHFVKESKQDESGMPNNRFLAERTGGTYSTLKVQPAELEDSGVYFCASSQVTYNEQFFGPGTRLTVL.

The genes are TRBV25-1 and TRBJ1-4; D gene ambiguous. CDR1 is MGHDK, CDR2 SYGVNS, per germline. Trimming cost V 1 base and J 12 bases, with 6 bases left between them. This CDR3 has 11 amino acids. DNA for the CDR3: TGTGCCAGCAGTGAATCGCGCGAACTGTTTTTT. It specifies CASSESRELFF.

The CDR3 DNA reads as TGCAGCGTCCAGGGGCCTACGAACACTGAAGCTTTCTTT. It specifies CSVQGPTNTEAFF. The chain is built from TRBV29-1 and TRBJ1-1, with D possibly being TRBD1 (6 bases). Between the trimmed V and J ends, which lost 6 bases and 1 base, there was a span of 12 bases. This CDR3 comprises 13 residues. Germline CDR1 reads SQVTM; CDR2 reads ANQGSEA.

This sequence joins TRBV7-2 and TRBJ1-5; D is perhaps TRBD1 (5 bases). The length of the CDR3 is 17 residues. V lost 6 bases and J 5 bases, leaving 23 bases between the germline ends. Germline CDR1 reads SGHTA; CDR2 reads FQGNSA. The CDR3 spells CASSVAQGRGFDQPQHF. The DNA for the CDR3 is TGTGCCAGCAGTGTAGCCCAGGGTAGAGGGTTTGATCAGCCCCAGCATTTT.

Concerning this clone itself: An end of the junction does not agree with germline; a read error may underlie this. V and J are TRBV5-6 and TRBJ2-7, with D perhaps given as TRBD1 or TRBD2 (5 bases each). There are 13 residues in the CDR3. The germline CDR1 and CDR2 sequences are SGHDT and YYEEEE. The CDR3 here is CASSRGRTYEQYF. CDR3 bases: TGTGCCAGCAGCCGGGGACGGACCTATGAGCAGTACTTC.

V usage is TRBV7-8 and J usage is TRBJ1-1; D is ambiguous. Trimming stripped 5 bases from V and 0 bases from J, with 7 bases between. The germline CDR1 and CDR2 sequences are SGHVS and FQNEAQ. The CDR3 loop spans 13 amino acids. The CDR3 protein is CASSPGLNTEAFF. The CDR3 coding sequence is TGTGCCAGCAGCCCAGGTTTGAACACTGAAGCTTTCTTT.

This sequence joins TRBV19 and TRBJ1-4; 7 nucleotides agree with TRBD1. This CDR3 comprises 15 residues. V lost 3 bases to trimming and J lost 5 bases; unmatched junction nucleotides: 6. Germline assignment: CDR1 LNHDA and CDR2 SQIVND (reference sequence). The CDR3 loop reads CASSIDRGRNEKLFF. DNA for the CDR3: TGTGCCAGTAGTATTGATAGGGGGCGAAATGAAAAACTGTTTTTT. Combining the CDR3 with reference TRBV19 and TRBJ1-4 gives the whole variable domain DGGITQSPKYLFRKEGQNVTLSCEQNLNHDAMYWYRQDPGQGLRLIYYSQIVNDFQKGDIAEGYSVSREKKESFPLTVTSAQKNPTAFYLCASSIDRGRNEKLFFGSGTQLSVL.